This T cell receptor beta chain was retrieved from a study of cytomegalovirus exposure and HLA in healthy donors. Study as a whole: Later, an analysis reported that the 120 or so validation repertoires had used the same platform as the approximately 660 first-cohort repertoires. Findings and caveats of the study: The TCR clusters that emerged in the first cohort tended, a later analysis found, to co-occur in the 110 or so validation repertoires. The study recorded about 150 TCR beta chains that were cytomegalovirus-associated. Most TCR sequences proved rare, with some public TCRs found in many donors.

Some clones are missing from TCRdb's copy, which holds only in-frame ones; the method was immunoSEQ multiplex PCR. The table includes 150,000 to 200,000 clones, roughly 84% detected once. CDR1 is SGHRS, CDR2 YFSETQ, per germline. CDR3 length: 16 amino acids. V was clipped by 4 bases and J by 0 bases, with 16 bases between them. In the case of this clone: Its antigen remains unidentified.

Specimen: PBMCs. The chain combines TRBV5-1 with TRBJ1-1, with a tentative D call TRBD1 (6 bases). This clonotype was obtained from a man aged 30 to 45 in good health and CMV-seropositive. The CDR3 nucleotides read TGCGCCAGCAGCCGGGGGCGGGGAGGGTTGAACACTGAAGCTTTCTTT. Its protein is CASSRGRGGLNTEAFF.